One T cell receptor beta chain is described in this entry. The antigen remains unidentified. Germline CDR1 SQVTM, CDR2 ANQGSEA. After removal of 6 bases from V and 6 bases from J, the junction contained 15 bases not matched to a gene. The CDR3 sequence is 18 residues long. The data were taken from a study of cytomegalovirus exposure and HLA in healthy donors. Study-wide results and caveats: About 180 TCR beta chains were listed as cytomegalovirus-associated. DRB1 showed the most TCR associations and HLA-C the fewest in a later analysis, as rates varied by HLA locus.

This PCR relied on a set of 60 Vbeta primers and 13 Jbeta primers. Sequencing was performed with immunoSEQ multiplex PCR; in TCRdb, only in-frame clones are kept and a portion is missing. This sample has around 150,000 clones, with approximately 77% found just once. Sequencing was performed on PBMCs. V gene TRBV29-1 combines with J gene TRBJ2-3, with 16 positions matching TRBD2. The receptor comes from a man in his forties or fifties in good health and CMV-seropositive. The CDR3 nucleotides read TGCAGCGTCAAACCCCCTGGGACTAGCGGGGGGGGGTGGGATACGCAGTATTTT. This gives the protein CSVKPPGTSGGGWDTQYF.